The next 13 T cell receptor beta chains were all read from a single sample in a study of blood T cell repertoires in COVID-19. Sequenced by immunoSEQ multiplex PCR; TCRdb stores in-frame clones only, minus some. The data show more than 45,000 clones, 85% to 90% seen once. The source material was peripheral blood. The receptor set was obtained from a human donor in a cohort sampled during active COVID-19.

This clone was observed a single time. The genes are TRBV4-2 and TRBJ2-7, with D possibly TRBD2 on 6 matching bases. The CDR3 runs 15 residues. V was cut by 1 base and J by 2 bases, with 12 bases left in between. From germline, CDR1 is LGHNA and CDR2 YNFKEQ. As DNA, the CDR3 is TGTGCCAGCAGCCAAGGGGGGACTCCCGCCTACGAGCAGTACTTC. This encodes CASSQGGTPAYEQYF.

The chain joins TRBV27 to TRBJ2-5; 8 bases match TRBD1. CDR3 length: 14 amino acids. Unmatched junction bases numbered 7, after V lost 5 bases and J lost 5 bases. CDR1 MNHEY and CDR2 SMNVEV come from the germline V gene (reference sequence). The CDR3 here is CASSPTGGRETQYF. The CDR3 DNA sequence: TGTGCCAGCAGTCCTACAGGGGGACGGGAGACCCAGTACTTC.

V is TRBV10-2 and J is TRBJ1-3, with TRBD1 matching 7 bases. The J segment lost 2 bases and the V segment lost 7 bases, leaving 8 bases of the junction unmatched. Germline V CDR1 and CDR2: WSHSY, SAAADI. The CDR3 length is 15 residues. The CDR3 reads CASNYQGVPGNTIYF. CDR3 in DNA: TGCGCCAGCAATTACCAGGGGGTTCCTGGAAACACCATATATTTT.

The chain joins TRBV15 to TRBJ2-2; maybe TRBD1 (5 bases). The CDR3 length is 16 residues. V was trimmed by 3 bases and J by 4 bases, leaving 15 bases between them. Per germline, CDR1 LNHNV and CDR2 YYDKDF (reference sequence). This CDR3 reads CATSSGGAGPTGELFF. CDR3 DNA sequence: TGTGCCACCAGCAGTGGTGGGGCCGGGCCCACCGGGGAGCTGTTTTTT.

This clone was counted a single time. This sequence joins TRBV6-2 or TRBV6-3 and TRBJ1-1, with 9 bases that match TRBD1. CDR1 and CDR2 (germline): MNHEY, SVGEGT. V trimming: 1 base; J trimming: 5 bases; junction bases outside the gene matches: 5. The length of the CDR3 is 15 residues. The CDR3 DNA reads TGTGCCAGCAGTTACTTGGGACAGGGTTTAACTGAAGCTTTCTTT. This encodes CASSYLGQGLTEAFF.

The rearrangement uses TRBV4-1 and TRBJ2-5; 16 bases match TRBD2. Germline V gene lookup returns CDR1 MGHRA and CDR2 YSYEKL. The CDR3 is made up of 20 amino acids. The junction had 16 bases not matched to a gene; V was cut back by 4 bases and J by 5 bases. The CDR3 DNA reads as TGCGCCAGCAGCCCCTCGGGAGGGGGACTAGCGGGAGGGAGTTCGGAGACCCAGTACTTC. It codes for CASSPSGGGLAGGSSETQYF.

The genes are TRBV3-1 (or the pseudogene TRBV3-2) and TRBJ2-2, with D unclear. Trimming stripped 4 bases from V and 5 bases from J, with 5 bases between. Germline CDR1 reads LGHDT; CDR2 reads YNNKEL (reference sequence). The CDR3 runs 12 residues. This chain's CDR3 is CASSPRTGELFF. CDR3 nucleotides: TGTGCCAGCAGCCCCCGGACCGGGGAGCTGTTTTTT.

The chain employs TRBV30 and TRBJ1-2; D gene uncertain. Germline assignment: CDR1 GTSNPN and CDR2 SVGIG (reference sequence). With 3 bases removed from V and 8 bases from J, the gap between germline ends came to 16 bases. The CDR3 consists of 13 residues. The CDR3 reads CAWRYHREGGYTF. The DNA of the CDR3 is TGTGCCTGGAGATACCATAGGGAGGGAGGCTACACCTTC.

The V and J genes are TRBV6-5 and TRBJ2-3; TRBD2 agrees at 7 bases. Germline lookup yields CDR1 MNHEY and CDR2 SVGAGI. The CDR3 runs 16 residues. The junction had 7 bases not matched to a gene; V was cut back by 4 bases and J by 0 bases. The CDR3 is CASSSRAGASTDTQYF. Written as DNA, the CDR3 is TGTGCCAGCAGTTCCCGCGCGGGAGCGAGCACAGATACGCAGTATTTT.

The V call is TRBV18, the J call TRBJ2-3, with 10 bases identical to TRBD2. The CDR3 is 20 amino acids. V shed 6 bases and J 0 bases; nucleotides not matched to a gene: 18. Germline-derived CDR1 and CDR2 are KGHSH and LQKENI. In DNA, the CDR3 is TGTGCCAGCTCGGGGGATGGGACTAGCGCTACGTCGGGGAGCACAGATACGCAGTATTTT. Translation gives CASSGDGTSATSGSTDTQYF.

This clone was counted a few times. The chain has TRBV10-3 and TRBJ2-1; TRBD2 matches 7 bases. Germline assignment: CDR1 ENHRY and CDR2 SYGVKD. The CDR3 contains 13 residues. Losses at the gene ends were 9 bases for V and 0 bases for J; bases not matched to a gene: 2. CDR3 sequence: CAIGTISYNEQFF. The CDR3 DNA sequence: TGTGCCATTGGGACTATCTCCTACAATGAGCAGTTCTTC.

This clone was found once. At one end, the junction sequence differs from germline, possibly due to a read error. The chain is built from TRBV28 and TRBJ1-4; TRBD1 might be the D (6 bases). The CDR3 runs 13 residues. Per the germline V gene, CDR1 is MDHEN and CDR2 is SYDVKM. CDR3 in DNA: TGTGCCAGCAGCCGGACCACAACAGGGAGTTTCTCCTTT. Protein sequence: CASSRTTTGSFSF.

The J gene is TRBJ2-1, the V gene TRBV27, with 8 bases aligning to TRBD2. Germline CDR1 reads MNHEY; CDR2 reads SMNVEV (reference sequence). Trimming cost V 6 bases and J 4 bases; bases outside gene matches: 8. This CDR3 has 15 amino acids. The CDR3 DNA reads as TGTGCCAGCAGCTCCACGACTAGCGTTTACAATGAGCAGTTCTTC. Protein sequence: CASSSTTSVYNEQFF.